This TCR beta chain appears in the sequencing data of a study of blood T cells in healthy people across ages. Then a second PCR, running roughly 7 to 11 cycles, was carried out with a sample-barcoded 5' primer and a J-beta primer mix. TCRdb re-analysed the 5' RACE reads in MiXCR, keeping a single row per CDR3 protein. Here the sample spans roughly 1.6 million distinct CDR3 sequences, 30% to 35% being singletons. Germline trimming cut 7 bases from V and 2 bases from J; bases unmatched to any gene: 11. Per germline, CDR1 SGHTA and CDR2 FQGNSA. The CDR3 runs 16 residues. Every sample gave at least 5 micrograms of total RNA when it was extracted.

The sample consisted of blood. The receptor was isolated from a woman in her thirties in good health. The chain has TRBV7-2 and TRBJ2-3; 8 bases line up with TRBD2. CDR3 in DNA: TGTGCCAGCACCCCTCGGGGGGGCCGGGCCACAGATACGCAGTATTTT. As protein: CASTPRGGRATDTQYF.